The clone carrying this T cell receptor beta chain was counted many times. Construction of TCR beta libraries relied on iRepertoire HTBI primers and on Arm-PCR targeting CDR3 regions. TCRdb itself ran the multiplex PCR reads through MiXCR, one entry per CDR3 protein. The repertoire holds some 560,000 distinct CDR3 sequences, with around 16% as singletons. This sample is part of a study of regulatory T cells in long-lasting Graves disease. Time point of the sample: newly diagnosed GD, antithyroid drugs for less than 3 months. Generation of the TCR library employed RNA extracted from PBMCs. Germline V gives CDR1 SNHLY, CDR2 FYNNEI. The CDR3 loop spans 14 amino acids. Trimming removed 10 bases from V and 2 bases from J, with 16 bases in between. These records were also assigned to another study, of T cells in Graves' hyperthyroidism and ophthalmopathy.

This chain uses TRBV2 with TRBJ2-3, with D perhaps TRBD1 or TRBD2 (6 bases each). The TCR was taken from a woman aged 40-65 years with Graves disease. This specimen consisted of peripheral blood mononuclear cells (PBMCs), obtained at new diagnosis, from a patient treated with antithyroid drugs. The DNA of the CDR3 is TGTGCCACCAGGAGGGGGACGGACACAGATACGCAGTATTTT. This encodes CATRRGTDTDTQYF.